A selection of T cell receptor beta chains follows, all from one sample in a study of control samples from healthy donors and cancer patients. Method: immunoSEQ multiplex PCR; TCRdb's copy keeps in-frame clones and lacks some. Seen in this sample are under 200,000 clones; the ten most common clones hold around 2%. The material sequenced was blood. Every receptor here comes from a woman in her twenties or thirties in good health. CDR3s include the opening cysteine and the closing phenylalanine or tryptophan. A D gene is named only where the DNA matches it firmly.

len,d_gene,j_gene,v_gene,CDR3nt,CDR3aa
14,-,TRBJ1-6,TRBV5-1,TGCGCCAGCAGCCCTCGGTCCAACCCATCACCCCTCCACTTT,CASSPRSNPSPLHF
14,-,TRBJ1-3,TRBV5-6,TGTGCCAGCAGCTTGAAGGGTACTGGAAACACCATATATTTT,CASSLKGTGNTIYF
13,-,TRBJ1-2,TRBV5-1,TGCGCCAGCAGCTCGGACAGCCCCTATGGCTACACCTTC,CASSSDSPYGYTF
12,-,TRBJ2-7,TRBV24-1,TGTGCCACCAGTGAAAATACGAACGAGCAGTACTTC,CATSENTNEQYF
13,-,TRBJ1-5,TRBV9,TGTGCCAGCAGCACCCGGCCCTATCAGCCCCAGCATTTT,CASSTRPYQPQHF
14,-,TRBJ1-2,TRBV27,TGTGCCAGCACCGAGGGAGGAGGGACCGGTGGCTACACCTTC,CASTEGGGTGGYTF
16,TRBD2,TRBJ2-7,TRBV5-5,TGTGCCAGCAGCTGGGCCGGGACTAGCCTCTCCTACGAGCAGTACTTC,CASSWAGTSLSYEQYF
15,-,TRBJ1-6,TRBV3-1/TRBV3-2,TGTGCCAGCAGGTCGAGGCCGGTAAAGGGCTCACCCCTCCACTTT,CASRSRPVKGSPLHF
14,-,TRBJ1-2,TRBV6-4,TGTGCCAGCAGTCTGGGCGGGATCGCAAGTGGCTACACCTTC,CASSLGGIASGYTF
13,-,TRBJ2-7,TRBV7-2,TGTGCCAGCAGCCTAGGGAGGAGCTACGAGCAGTACTTC,CASSLGRSYEQYF
13,-,TRBJ1-1,TRBV19,TGTGCCAGTAGTATACGCCGGGGCGCTGAAGCTTTCTTT,CASSIRRGAEAFF
13,-,TRBJ1-6,TRBV5-1,TGCGCCAGCAGCTGGGGCGGGGAATCACCCCTCCACTTT,CASSWGGESPLHF
13,-,TRBJ1-2,TRBV4-3,TGCGCCAGCAGCCAAGAGGGCAGCTATGGCTACACCTTC,CASSQEGSYGYTF
15,TRBD2,TRBJ2-5,TRBV6-4,TGTGCCAGCAGTCCAGGTAGCGGGGTACAAGAGACCCAGTACTTC,CASSPGSGVQETQYF
15,TRBD1,TRBJ2-7,TRBV10-1,TGCGCCAGCAGTGCAGGACAGGGCTTTTCCTACGAGCAGTACTTC,CASSAGQGFSYEQYF
14,TRBD1,TRBJ2-2,TRBV7-2,TGTGCCAGCGGCAACGGACAGGGGACCGGGGAGCTGTTTTTT,CASGNGQGTGELFF
13,-,TRBJ1-2,TRBV6-5,TGTGCCAGCAGTTACGGGTCTTTCAATGGCTACACCTTC,CASSYGSFNGYTF
16,-,TRBJ1-5,TRBV28,TGTGCCAGCATTGTGGGGGGGCGTAAGGGCAATCAGCCCCAGCATTTT,CASIVGGRKGNQPQHF
12,-,TRBJ2-7,TRBV28,TGTGCCAGCAGTTTAGGCTCCTACGAGCAGTACTTC,CASSLGSYEQYF
13,-,TRBJ2-3,TRBV11-3,TGTGCCAGCAGCTTAGGGCCCACAGATACGCAGTATTTT,CASSLGPTDTQYF
18,TRBD1,TRBJ1-4,TRBV19,TGTGCCAGTAGCGGGGACAGGGTCACGGGAGGAACTAATGAAAAACTGTTTTTT,CASSGDRVTGGTNEKLFF
15,-,TRBJ1-4,TRBV28,TGTGCCAGCAGTTTAGGGGAAGGGGGTCGTGAAAAACTGTTTTTT,CASSLGEGGREKLFF
13,-,TRBJ2-7,TRBV7-2,TGTGCCAGCAGCTTAACAGGGTACTACGAGCAGTACTTC,CASSLTGYYEQYF
15,-,TRBJ2-2,TRBV5-4,TGTGCCAGCAGCTGGGACACCACGAACACCGGGGAGCTGTTTTTT,CASSWDTTNTGELFF
14,TRBD1,TRBJ1-6,TRBV30,TGTGCCTGGTTGACCGGGACAGGAAATTCACCCCTCCACTTT,CAWLTGTGNSPLHF
19,-,TRBJ2-1,TRBV11-2,TGTGCCAGCAGCTTAGCCCTTTTTACGGGACCCAAAATGGGCAATGAGCAGTTCTTC,CASSLALFTGPKMGNEQFF
13,-,TRBJ1-3,TRBV19,TGTGCCAGTAGTATCCGGGAAGGAAACACCATATATTTT,CASSIREGNTIYF
13,-,TRBJ1-1,TRBV27,TGTGCCAGCAGTTTAATAGGGGGGACTGAAGCTTTCTTT,CASSLIGGTEAFF
14,-,TRBJ1-1,TRBV7-9,TGTGCCAGCAGCTTACAGGGAAGGAGGGCTGAAGCTTTCTTT,CASSLQGRRAEAFF
14,TRBD1,TRBJ1-1,TRBV10-3,TGTGCCATCAGTCGAGGACAGGGTTACACTGAAGCTTTCTTT,CAISRGQGYTEAFF
16,TRBD1,TRBJ2-7,TRBV7-6,TGTGCCAGCAGCCCGGGGACAGGGGGCCTCTCCTACGAGCAGTACTTC,CASSPGTGGLSYEQYF
14,-,TRBJ1-6,TRBV5-1,TGCGCCAGCAGCTTGGAACAGTCCAATTCACCCCTCCACTTT,CASSLEQSNSPLHF
14,TRBD1,TRBJ2-7,TRBV7-6,TGTGCCAGCAGCTCGGGACAGGGGAGGGGCGAGCAGTACTTC,CASSSGQGRGEQYF
15,-,TRBJ1-2,TRBV20-1,TGCAGTGCTAGTTCTCGTAGGGGAGCTAACTATGGCTACACCTTC,CSASSRRGANYGYTF
13,TRBD2,TRBJ2-7,TRBV28,TGTGCCAGCAGGGCGGGGGGCACCTACGAGCAGTACTTC,CASRAGGTYEQYF
15,TRBD1,TRBJ1-6,TRBV28,TGTGCCAGCAGTTTAAGGGACAGCTATAATTCACCCCTCCACTTT,CASSLRDSYNSPLHF
13,-,TRBJ2-7,TRBV5-1,TGCGCCAGCAGCTTGCCCGGGATCGACGAGCAGTACTTC,CASSLPGIDEQYF
14,TRBD1,TRBJ1-5,TRBV2,TGTGCCAGCAGGGGGACAGGGGGGAATCAGCCCCAGCATTTT,CASRGTGGNQPQHF
19,-,TRBJ2-6,TRBV9,TGTGCCAGCAGCGTCCAGTCAAGGGGTTTTGTCGGGAGGGCCAACGTCCTGACTTTC,CASSVQSRGFVGRANVLTF
16,TRBD1,TRBJ1-1,TRBV5-4,TGTGCCAGCAGCGGGTGGTCGACAGGGTCGAACACTGAAGCTTTCTTT,CASSGWSTGSNTEAFF
13,-,TRBJ2-2,TRBV2,TGTGCCAGCACCGGGAAGAACACCGGGGAGCTGTTTTTT,CASTGKNTGELFF
16,-,TRBJ1-5,TRBV7-2,TGTGCCAGCAGCTTCGGGGCCACCTATAGCAATCAGCCCCAGCATTTT,CASSFGATYSNQPQHF
14,-,TRBJ2-7,TRBV2,TGTGCCAGCAGTGAAGAACAGCGTTCCTACGAGCAGTACTTC,CASSEEQRSYEQYF
13,TRBD1,TRBJ1-5,TRBV28,TGTGCCAGCAGACCGGACAGGGCTCAGCCCCAGCATTTT,CASRPDRAQPQHF
14,-,TRBJ1-5,TRBV5-5,TGTGCCAGCAGCTTGTGGGGAGAGGATCAGCCCCAGCATTTT,CASSLWGEDQPQHF
17,TRBD1,TRBJ2-7,TRBV4-3,TGCGCCAGCAGCCAAGGACGAACCGGGACAGGGGGCTACGAGCAGTACTTC,CASSQGRTGTGGYEQYF
14,-,TRBJ1-1,TRBV6-1,TGTGCCAGCAACGAACCCCAGGGGAACACTGAAGCTTTCTTT,CASNEPQGNTEAFF
15,-,TRBJ1-1,TRBV7-2,TGTGCCAGCAGCTTAGGGGCAGGCATGAACACTGAAGCTTTCTTT,CASSLGAGMNTEAFF
16,-,TRBJ2-2,TRBV5-1,TGCGCCAGCAGCTTGGCCGTAGGGGTAGGAACCGGGGAGCTGTTTTTT,CASSLAVGVGTGELFF
14,-,TRBJ2-2,TRBV10-1,TGCGCCAGCAGGGACAGCGCGAACACCGGGGAGCTGTTTTTT,CASRDSANTGELFF
17,TRBD1,TRBJ1-2,TRBV5-5,TGTGCCAGCAGCTTGGGACAGGGGGCCCGGGGATGGTATGGCTACACCTTC,CASSLGQGARGWYGYTF
15,-,TRBJ1-3,TRBV7-2,TGTGCCAGCAGCCTGGGGGCCAGCTCTGGAAACACCATATATTTT,CASSLGASSGNTIYF
13,TRBD1,TRBJ1-2,TRBV6-5,TGTGCCTCCTACAGGGGGGGCCTCTATGGCTACACCTTC,CASYRGGLYGYTF
14,-,TRBJ1-3,TRBV18,TGTGCCAGCTCACCGCAGGGAGGGGGAAACACCATATATTTT,CASSPQGGGNTIYF
15,-,TRBJ2-7,TRBV6-5,TGTGCCAGCACCAGAAGGGGGTTGGCCAGCCACGAGCAGTACTTC,CASTRRGLASHEQYF
14,TRBD2,TRBJ2-7,TRBV9,TGTGCCAGCAGCGTAGGCGGGGGGGAGCGGGAGCAGTACTTC,CASSVGGGEREQYF
15,TRBD2,TRBJ2-2,TRBV3-1/TRBV3-2,TGTGCCAGCAGCCCCCTCGGGGGGTCCACCGGGGAGCTGTTTTTT,CASSPLGGSTGELFF
16,-,TRBJ1-2,TRBV28,TGTGCCAGCAGTTTGGACAGCGAACCTACTAACTATGGCTACACCTTC,CASSLDSEPTNYGYTF
14,TRBD2,TRBJ2-1,TRBV7-9,TGTGCCAGCAGCCGTAGCGGGGGGCCGAATGAGCAGTTCTTC,CASSRSGGPNEQFF